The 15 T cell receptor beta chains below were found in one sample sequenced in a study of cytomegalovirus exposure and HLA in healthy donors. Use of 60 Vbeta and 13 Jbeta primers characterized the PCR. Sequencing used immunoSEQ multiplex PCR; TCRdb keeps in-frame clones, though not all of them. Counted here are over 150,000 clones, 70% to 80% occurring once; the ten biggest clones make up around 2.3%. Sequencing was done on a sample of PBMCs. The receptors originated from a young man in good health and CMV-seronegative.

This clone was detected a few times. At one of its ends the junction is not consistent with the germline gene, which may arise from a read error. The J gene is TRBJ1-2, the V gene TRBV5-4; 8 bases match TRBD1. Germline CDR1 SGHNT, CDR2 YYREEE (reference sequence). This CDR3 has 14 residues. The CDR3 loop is CASSLVGTGYGYPF. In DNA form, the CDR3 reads TGTGCCAGCAGCTTGGTGGGGACAGGTTATGGCTACCCCTTC.

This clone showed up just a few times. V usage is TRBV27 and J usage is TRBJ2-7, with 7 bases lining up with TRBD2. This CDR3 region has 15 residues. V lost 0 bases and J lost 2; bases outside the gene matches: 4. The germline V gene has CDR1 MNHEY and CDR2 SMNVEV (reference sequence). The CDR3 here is CASSLSTGGTYEQYF. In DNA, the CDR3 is TGTGCCAGCAGTTTATCGACGGGGGGTACCTACGAGCAGTACTTC.

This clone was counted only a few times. The chain's CDR3 is CASSPRGTDTQYF. The CDR3, as DNA: TGTGCCAGCTCACCCAGGGGCACAGATACGCAGTATTTT. The chain joins TRBV18 to TRBJ2-3; TRBD1 is a possible D gene (5 bases). The CDR3 sequence is 13 residues long. V lost 3 bases and J lost 1, with 5 bases in between. Germline V gene sequence: CDR1 KGHSH, CDR2 LQKENI.

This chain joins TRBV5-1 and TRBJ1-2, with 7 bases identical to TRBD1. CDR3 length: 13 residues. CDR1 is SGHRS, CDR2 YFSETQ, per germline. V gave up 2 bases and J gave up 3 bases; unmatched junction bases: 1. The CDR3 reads CASSFQGDYGYTF. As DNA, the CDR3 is TGCGCCAGCAGCTTCCAGGGGGACTATGGCTACACCTTC.

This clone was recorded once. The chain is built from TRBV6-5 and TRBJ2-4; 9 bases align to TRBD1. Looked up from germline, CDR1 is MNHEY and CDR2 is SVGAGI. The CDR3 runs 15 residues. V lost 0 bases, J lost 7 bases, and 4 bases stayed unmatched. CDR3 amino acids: CASSYSRQGENIQYF. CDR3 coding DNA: TGTGCCAGCAGTTACTCGAGACAGGGGGAGAACATTCAGTACTTC.

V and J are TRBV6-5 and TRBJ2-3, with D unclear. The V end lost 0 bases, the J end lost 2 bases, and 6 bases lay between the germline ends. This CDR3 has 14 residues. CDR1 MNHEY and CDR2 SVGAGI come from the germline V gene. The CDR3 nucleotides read TGTGCCAGCAGTTACTCCCAGTCCACAGATACGCAGTATTTT. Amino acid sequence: CASSYSQSTDTQYF.

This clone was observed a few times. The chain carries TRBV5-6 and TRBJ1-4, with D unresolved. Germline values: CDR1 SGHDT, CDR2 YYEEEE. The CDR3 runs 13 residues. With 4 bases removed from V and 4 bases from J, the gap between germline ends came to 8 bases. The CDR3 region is CASSDTINEKLFF. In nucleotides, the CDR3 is TGTGCCAGCAGCGACACCATTAATGAAAAACTGTTTTTT.

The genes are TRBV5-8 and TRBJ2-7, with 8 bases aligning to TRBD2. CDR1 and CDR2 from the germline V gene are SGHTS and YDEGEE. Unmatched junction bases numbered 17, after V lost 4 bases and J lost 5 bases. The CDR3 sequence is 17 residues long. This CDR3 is CASSLAPRPGGINEQYF. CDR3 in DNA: TGTGCCAGCAGCCTGGCCCCCCGCCCGGGGGGGATCAACGAGCAGTACTTC.

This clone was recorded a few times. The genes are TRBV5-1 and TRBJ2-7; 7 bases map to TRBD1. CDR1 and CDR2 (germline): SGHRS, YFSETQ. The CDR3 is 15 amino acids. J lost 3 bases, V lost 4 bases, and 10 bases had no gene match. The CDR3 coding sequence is TGCGCCAGCAGCGTCGATCCGGGACAGAACTACGAGCAGTACTTC. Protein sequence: CASSVDPGQNYEQYF.

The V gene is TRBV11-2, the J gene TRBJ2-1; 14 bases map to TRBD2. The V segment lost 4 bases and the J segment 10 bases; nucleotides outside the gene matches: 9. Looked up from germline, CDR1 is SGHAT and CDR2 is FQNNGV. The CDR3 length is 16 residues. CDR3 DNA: TGTGCCAGCAGCTCACCGACTAGCGGGGGGGTTGGCGAGCAGTTCTTC. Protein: CASSSPTSGGVGEQFF. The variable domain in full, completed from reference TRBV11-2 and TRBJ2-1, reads EAGVAQSPRYKIIEKRQSVAFWCNPISGHATLYWYQQILGQGPKLLIQFQNNGVVDDSQLPKDRFSAERLKGVDSTLKIQPAKLEDSAVYLCASSSPTSGGVGEQFFGPGTRLTVL.

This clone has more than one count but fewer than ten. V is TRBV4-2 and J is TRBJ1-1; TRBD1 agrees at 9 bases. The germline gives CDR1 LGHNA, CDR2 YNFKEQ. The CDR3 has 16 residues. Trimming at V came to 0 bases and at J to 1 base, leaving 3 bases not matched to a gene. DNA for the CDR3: TGTGCCAGCAGCCAAGAAGGGACAGGGTCGAACACTGAAGCTTTCTTT. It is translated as CASSQEGTGSNTEAFF.

The CDR3 here is CASSLWGQVQETQYF. The CDR3 DNA sequence: TGCGCCAGCAGCCTCTGGGGACAGGTCCAAGAGACCCAGTACTTC. The chain recombines TRBV23-1 with TRBJ2-5; TRBD1 matches 8 bases. TRBV23-1 is an ORF; its function is uncertain. Trimming cost V 6 bases and J 1 base; bases outside gene matches: 7. CDR3 length equals 15 residues.

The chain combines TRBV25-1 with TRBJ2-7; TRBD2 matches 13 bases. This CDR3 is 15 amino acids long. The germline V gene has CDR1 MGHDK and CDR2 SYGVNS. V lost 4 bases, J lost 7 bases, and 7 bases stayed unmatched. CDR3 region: CASSAPGLAGVEQYF. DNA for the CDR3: TGTGCCAGCAGTGCACCCGGACTAGCGGGGGTTGAGCAGTACTTC.

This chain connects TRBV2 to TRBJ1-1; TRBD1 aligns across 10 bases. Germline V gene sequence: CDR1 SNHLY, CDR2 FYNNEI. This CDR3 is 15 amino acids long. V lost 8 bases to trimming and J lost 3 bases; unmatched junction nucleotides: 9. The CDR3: CASGTGDSGYTEAFF. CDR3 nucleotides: TGTGCCAGCGGGACAGGGGACTCAGGGTACACTGAAGCTTTCTTT.

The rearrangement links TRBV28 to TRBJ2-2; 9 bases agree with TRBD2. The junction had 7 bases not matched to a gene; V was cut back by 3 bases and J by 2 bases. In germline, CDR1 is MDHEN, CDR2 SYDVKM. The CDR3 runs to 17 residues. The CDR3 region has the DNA TGTGCCAGCAGTTTCGGTCTAGCGGGGACCAACACCGGGGAGCTGTTTTTT. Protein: CASSFGLAGTNTGELFF.